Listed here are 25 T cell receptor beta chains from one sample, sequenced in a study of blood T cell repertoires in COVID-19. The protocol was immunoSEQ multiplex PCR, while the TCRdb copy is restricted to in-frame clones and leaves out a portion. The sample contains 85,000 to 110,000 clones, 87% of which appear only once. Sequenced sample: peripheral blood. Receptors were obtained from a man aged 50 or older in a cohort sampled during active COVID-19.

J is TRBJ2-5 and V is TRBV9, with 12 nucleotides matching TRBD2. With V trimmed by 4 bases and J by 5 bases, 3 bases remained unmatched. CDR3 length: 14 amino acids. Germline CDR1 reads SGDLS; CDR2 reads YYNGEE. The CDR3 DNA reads TGTGCCAGCAGCTCGGGACTAGCGGGCGAGACCCAGTACTTC. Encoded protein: CASSSGLAGETQYF.

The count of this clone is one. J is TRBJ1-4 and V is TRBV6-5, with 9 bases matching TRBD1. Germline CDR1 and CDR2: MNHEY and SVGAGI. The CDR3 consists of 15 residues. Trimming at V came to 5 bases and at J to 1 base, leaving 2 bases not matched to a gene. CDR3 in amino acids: CASSMTGGTNEKLFF. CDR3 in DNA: TGTGCCAGCAGTATGACAGGGGGAACTAATGAAAAACTGTTTTTT.

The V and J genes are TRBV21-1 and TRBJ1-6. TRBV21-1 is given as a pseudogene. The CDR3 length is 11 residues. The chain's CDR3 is CANWDGGPLHF. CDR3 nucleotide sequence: TGTGCCAACTGGGACGGGGGACCCCTCCACTTT.

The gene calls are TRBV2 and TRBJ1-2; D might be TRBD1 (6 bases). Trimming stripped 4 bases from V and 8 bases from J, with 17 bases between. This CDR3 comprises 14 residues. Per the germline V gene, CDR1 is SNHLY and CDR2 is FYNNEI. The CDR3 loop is CASSGYRALGGYTF. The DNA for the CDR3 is TGTGCCAGCAGTGGGTACAGGGCCCTCGGAGGCTACACCTTC.

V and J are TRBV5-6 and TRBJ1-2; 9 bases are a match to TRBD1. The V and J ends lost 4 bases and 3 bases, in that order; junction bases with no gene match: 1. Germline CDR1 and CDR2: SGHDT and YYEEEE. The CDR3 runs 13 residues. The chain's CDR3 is CASSGDRDYGYTF. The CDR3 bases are TGTGCCAGCAGCGGGGACAGGGACTATGGCTACACCTTC. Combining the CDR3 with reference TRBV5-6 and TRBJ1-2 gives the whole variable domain DAGVTQSPTHLIKTRGQQVTLRCSPKSGHDTVSWYQQALGQGPQFIFQYYEEEERQRGNFPDRFSGHQFPNYSSELNVNALLLGDSALYLCASSGDRDYGYTFGSGTRLTVV.

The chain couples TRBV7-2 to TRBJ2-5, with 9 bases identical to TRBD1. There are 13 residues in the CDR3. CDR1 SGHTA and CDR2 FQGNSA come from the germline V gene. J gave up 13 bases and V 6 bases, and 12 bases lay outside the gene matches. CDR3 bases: TGTGCCAGCAGGGGACAGGGCATCTCTTCCTGGTACTTC. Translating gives CASRGQGISSWYF.

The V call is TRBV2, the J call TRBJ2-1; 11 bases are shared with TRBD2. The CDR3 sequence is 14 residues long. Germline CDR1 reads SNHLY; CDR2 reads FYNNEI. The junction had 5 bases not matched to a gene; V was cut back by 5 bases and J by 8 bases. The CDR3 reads CASSLAGGGYEQFF. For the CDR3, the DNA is TGTGCCAGCAGTCTAGCGGGGGGCGGTTATGAGCAGTTCTTC. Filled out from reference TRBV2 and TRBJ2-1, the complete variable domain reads EPEVTQTPSHQVTQMGQEVILRCVPISNHLYFYWYRQILGQKVEFLVSFYNNEISEKSEIFDDQFSVERPDGSNFTLKIRSTKLEDSAMYFCASSLAGGGYEQFFGPGTRLTVL.

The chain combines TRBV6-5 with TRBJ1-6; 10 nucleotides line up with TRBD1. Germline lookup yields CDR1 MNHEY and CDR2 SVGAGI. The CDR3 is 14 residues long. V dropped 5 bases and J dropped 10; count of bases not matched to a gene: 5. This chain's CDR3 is CASSMDRGESPLHF. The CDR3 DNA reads TGTGCCAGCAGTATGGACAGGGGGGAATCACCCCTCCACTTT.

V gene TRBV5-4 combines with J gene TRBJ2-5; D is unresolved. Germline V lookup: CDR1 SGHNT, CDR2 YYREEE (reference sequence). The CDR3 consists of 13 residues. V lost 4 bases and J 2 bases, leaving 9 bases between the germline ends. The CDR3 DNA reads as TGTGCCAGCAGCCGACTGGCACAAGAGACCCAGTACTTC. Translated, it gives CASSRLAQETQYF. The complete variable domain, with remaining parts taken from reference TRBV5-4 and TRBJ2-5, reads ETGVTQSPTHLIKTRGQQVTLRCSSQSGHNTVSWYQQALGQGPQFIFQYYREEENGRGNFPPRFSGLQFPNYSSELNVNALELDDSALYLCASSRLAQETQYFGPGTRLLVL.

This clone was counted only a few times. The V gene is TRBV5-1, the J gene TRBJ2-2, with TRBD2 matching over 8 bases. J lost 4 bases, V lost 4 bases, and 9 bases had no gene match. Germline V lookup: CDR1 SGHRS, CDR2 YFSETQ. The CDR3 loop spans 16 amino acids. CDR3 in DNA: TGCGCCAGCAGCCCCAGCCCCGCGGGGGGCACCGGGGAGCTGTTTTTT. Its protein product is CASSPSPAGGTGELFF.

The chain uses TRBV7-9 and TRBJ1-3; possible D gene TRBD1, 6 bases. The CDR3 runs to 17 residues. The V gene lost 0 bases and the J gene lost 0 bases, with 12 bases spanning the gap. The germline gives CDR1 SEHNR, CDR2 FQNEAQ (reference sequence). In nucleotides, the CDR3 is TGTGCCAGCAGCTTAGCGGGGGGGCCGAACTCTGGAAACACCATATATTTT. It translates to CASSLAGGPNSGNTIYF. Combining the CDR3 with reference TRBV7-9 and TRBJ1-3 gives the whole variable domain DTGVSQNPRHKITKRGQNVTFRCDPISEHNRLYWYRQTLGQGPEFLTYFQNEAQLEKSRLLSDRFSAERPKGSFSTLEIQRTEQGDSAMYLCASSLAGGPNSGNTIYFGEGSWLTVV.

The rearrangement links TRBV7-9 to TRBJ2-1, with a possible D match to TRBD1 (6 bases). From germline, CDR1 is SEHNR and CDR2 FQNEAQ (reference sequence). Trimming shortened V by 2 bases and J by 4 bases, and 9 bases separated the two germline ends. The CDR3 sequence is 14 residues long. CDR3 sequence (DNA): TGTGCCAGCAGCTTAAGTCAGGGGTACAATGAGCAGTTCTTC. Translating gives CASSLSQGYNEQFF.

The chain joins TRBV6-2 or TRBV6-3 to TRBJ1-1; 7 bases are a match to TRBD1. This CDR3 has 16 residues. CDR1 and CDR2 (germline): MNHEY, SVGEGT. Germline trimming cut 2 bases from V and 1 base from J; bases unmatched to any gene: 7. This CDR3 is CASSYRYRGSNTEAFF. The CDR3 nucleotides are TGTGCCAGCAGTTACCGATACAGGGGCTCGAACACTGAAGCTTTCTTT.

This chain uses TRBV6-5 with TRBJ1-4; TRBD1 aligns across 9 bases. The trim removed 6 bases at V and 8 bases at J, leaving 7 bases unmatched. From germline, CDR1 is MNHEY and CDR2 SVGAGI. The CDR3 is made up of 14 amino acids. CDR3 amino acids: CASSRGTGKEKLFF. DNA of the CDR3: TGTGCCAGCAGCCGAGGGACAGGGAAGGAAAAACTGTTTTTT.

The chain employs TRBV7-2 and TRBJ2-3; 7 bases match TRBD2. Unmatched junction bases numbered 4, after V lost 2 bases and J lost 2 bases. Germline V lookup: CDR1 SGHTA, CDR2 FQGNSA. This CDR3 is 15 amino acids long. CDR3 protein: CASSLRSGDTDTQYF. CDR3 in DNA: TGTGCCAGCAGCTTAAGAAGCGGGGACACAGATACGCAGTATTTT.

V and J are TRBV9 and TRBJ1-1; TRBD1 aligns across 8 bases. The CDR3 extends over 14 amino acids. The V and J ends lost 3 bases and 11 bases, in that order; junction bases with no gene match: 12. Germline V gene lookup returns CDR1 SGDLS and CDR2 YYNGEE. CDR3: CASSAGGATSLAFF. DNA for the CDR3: TGTGCCAGCAGCGCAGGGGGCGCGACCTCCTTGGCTTTCTTT.

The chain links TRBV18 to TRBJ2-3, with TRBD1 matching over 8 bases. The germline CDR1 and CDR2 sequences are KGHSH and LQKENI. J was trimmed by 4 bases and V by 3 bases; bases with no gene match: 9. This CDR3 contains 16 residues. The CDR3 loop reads CASSPVAGGGADTQYF. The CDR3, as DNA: TGTGCCAGCTCACCCGTAGCAGGGGGCGGCGCAGATACGCAGTATTTT.

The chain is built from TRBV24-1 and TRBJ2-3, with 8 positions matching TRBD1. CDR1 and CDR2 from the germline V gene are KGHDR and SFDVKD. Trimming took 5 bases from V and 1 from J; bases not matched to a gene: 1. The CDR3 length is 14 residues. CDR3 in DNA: TGTGCCACCAGTGCGACAGGGGGCACAGATACGCAGTATTTT. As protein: CATSATGGTDTQYF.

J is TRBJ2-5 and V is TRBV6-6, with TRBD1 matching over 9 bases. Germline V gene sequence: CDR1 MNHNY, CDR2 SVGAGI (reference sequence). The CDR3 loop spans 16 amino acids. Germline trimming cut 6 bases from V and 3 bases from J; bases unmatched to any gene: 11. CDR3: CASRLSAGTGKETQYF. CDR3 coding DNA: TGTGCCAGCAGGCTAAGTGCCGGGACAGGGAAAGAGACCCAGTACTTC.

The DNA for the CDR3 is TGTGCCAGCAGCGGGGGGACAGGGAGCGCAACTAATGAAAAACTGTTTTTT. Amino acid sequence: CASSGGTGSATNEKLFF. This chain joins TRBV2 and TRBJ1-4; TRBD1 matches 9 bases. The CDR3 extends over 17 amino acids. V gave up 6 bases and J gave up 0 bases; unmatched junction bases: 8. The germline CDR1 and CDR2 sequences are SNHLY and FYNNEI.

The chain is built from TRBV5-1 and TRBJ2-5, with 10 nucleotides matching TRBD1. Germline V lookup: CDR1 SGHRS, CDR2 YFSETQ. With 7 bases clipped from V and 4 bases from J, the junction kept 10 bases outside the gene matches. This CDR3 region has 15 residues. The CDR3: CASETRQGALETQYF. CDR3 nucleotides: TGCGCCAGCGAGACCCGACAGGGGGCATTAGAGACCCAGTACTTC.

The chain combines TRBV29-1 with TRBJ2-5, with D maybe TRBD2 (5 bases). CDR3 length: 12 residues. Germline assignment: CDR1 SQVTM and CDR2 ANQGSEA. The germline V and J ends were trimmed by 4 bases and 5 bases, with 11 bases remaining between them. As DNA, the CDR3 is TGCAGCGTTGGTGTGGGCGGGGAGACCCAGTACTTC. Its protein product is CSVGVGGETQYF.

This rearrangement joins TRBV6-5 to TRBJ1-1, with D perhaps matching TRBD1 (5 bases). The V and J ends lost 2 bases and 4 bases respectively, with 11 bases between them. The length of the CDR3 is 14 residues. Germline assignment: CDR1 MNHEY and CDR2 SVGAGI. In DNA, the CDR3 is TGTGCCAGCAGTTACGCGCAGGGTAGCACTGAAGCTTTCTTT. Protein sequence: CASSYAQGSTEAFF.

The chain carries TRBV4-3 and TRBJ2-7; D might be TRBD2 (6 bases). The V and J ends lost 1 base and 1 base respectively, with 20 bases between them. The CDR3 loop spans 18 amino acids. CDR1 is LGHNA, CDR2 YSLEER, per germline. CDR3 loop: CASSQALAGLGGSYEQYF. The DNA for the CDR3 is TGCGCCAGCAGCCAAGCCCTCGCGGGTTTGGGGGGTTCCTACGAGCAGTACTTC.

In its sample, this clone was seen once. DNA for the CDR3: TGTGCCAGCAGCTTGATACAGGGTAGCGAGCAGTACTTC. Its translation: CASSLIQGSEQYF. This chain links TRBV7-2 with TRBJ2-7, with TRBD1 as a possible D gene (6 bases). Germline V gives CDR1 SGHTA, CDR2 FQGNSA. CDR3 size: 13 residues. V shed 3 bases and J shed 6 bases, with 12 bases lying between them.